This is a list of T cell receptor beta chains from one sample in a study of blood T cell repertoires in COVID-19. Profiling relied on immunoSEQ multiplex PCR, and the TCRdb table lists in-frame clones only, not all of them. The sample lists some 100,000 clones, 91% seen once, with less than 2.5% in the top ten. Sequenced sample: peripheral blood. These receptors were collected from a man aged 45-65 years with active COVID-19. Both conserved end residues are part of each CDR3. D genes are given only for firm matches. Size values are once, few and many counts, or a class for expanded clones, and some rows have none.

CDR3 protein	CDR3 DNA	V gene	clone size	J gene	D gene
CASGLVAGGMVETQYF	TGTGCTAGTGGTTTGGTTGCGGGAGGTATGGTAGAGACCCAGTACTTC	TRBV12-5	NA	TRBJ2-5	TRBD2
CASSPRRTGWQYF	TGTGCCAGCAGTCCACGGAGGACAGGGTGGCAGTACTTC	TRBV28	NA	TRBJ2-7	TRBD1
CASSPGLADRELFF	TGTGCCAGTAGTCCGGGTTTGGCCGACCGGGAGCTGTTTTTT	TRBV19	NA	TRBJ2-2	NA
CASSYVGESSYEQYF	TGTGCCAGCAGTTACGTGGGAGAGAGCTCCTACGAGCAGTACTTC	TRBV6-2/TRBV6-3	NA	TRBJ2-7	NA
CASRPGQSYTGELFF	TGTGCCAGCAGACCGGGACAGAGCTACACCGGGGAGCTGTTTTTT	TRBV3-1/TRBV3-2	NA	TRBJ2-2	TRBD1
CASSQAGGVLDEQFF	TGCGCCAGCAGCCAAGCGGGGGGCGTCTTGGATGAGCAGTTCTTC	TRBV4-1	once	TRBJ2-1	NA
CASSRQGLTGELFF	TGTGCCAGTAGTAGACAGGGGTTAACCGGGGAGCTGTTTTTT	TRBV19	NA	TRBJ2-2	TRBD1
CASSLSGQGGENIQYF	TGTGCCAGCAGCTTATCTGGACAGGGAGGGGAAAACATTCAGTACTTC	TRBV11-2	once	TRBJ2-4	NA
CSVGSSYEQYF	TGCAGCGTCGGGAGCTCCTACGAGCAGTACTTC	TRBV29-1	NA	TRBJ2-7	NA
CASSVEGGYGYTF	TGTGCCAGCAGCGTAGAGGGGGGGTATGGCTACACCTTC	TRBV9	NA	TRBJ1-2	NA
CASSPSLDSLPWGYTF	TGTGCCAGCTCACCATCCCTGGACAGCCTCCCGTGGGGCTACACCTTC	TRBV18	NA	TRBJ1-2	NA
CASSSWWYNGGAGELFF	TGTGCCAGCAGCAGCTGGTGGTATAACGGTGGAGCCGGGGAGCTGTTTTTT	TRBV21-1	NA	TRBJ2-2	NA
CAWSIGDRGDTQYF	TGTGCCTGGAGTATCGGGGACAGGGGAGATACGCAGTATTTT	TRBV30	NA	TRBJ2-3	TRBD1
CASSQEAQVSYEQYF	TGTGCCAGCAGCCAAGAGGCACAAGTCTCCTACGAGCAGTACTTC	TRBV4-2	NA	TRBJ2-7	NA
CASSGTGVDQPQHF	TGTGCCAGCAGCGGTACAGGGGTTGATCAGCCCCAGCATTTT	TRBV5-6	NA	TRBJ1-5	TRBD1
CASSPRAGANVLTF	TGTGCCAGCAGCCCGCGGGCTGGGGCCAACGTCCTGACTTTC	TRBV7-9	NA	TRBJ2-6	NA
CASSQGEGRKGEQFF	TGCGCCAGCAGCCAAGGGGAGGGCCGGAAGGGAGAGCAGTTCTTC	TRBV4-1	once	TRBJ2-1	TRBD2